This T cell receptor beta chain was found in a study of shared clonotypes between healthy human individuals. Study observations and caveats: Only blood samples were collected, and tissue repertoires likely differ.

V lost 3 bases and J lost 0, with 11 bases in between. This CDR3 spans 16 amino acids. CDR1 is MNHEY, CDR2 SMNVEV, per germline (reference sequence). About this clone itself: Its specificity is unknown.

Deep was the level at which the assay was run. Sequencing used immunoSEQ multiplex PCR; TCRdb keeps in-frame clones, though not all of them. The repertoire holds 1.6 million or so clones, 96% seen once, with about 1.2% in the top ten. The rearrangement links TRBV27 to TRBJ2-2; D is unclear. The sequenced material came from naive CD4+ T cells sorted from blood. The subset here: CD45RA+ positively selected. The origin of this receptor is a man aged 30 to 39 in good health. CDR3 in DNA: TGTGCCAGCAGTTTTGGTGGTTGGGCGAACACCGGGGAGCTGTTTTTT. Protein: CASSFGGWANTGELFF.